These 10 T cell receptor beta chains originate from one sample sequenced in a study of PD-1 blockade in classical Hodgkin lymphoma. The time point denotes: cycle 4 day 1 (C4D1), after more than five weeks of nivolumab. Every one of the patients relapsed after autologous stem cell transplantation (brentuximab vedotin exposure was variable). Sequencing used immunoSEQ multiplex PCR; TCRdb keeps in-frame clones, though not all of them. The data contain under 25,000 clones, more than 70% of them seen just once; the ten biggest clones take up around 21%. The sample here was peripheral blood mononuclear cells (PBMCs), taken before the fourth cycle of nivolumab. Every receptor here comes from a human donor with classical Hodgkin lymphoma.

The CDR3: CASSEVRGYEQYF. CDR3 sequence (DNA): TGTGCCAGCAGTGAAGTGCGAGGATACGAGCAGTACTTC. The rearrangement uses TRBV6-5 and TRBJ2-7; D call uncertain. Trimming took 5 bases from V and 4 from J, leaving 12 bases between them. CDR1 is MNHEY, CDR2 SVGAGI, per germline. The CDR3 contains 13 residues.

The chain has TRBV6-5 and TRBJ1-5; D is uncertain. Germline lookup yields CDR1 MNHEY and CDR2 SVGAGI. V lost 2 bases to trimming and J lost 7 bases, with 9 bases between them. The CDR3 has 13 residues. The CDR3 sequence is CASSYEGRQPQHF. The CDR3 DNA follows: TGTGCCAGCAGTTACGAAGGACGCCAGCCCCAGCATTTT.

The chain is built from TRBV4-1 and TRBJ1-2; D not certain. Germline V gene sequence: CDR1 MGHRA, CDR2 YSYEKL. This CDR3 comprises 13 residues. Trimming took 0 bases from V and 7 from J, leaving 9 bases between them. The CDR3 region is CASSQERDGGYTF. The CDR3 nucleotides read TGCGCCAGCAGCCAAGAACGAGACGGTGGCTACACCTTC.

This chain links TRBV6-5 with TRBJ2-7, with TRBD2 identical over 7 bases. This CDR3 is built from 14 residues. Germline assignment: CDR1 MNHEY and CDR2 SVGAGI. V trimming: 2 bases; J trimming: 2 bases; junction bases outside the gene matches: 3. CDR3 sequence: CASSYGGLPYEQYF. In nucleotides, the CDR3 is TGTGCCAGCAGTTACGGGGGACTACCCTACGAGCAGTACTTC.

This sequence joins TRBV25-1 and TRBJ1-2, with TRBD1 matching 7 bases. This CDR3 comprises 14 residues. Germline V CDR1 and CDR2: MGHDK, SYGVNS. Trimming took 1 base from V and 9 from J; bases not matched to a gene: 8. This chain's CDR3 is CASSEFKGALSYTF. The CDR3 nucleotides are TGTGCCAGCAGTGAATTTAAGGGGGCGCTGAGCTACACCTTC.

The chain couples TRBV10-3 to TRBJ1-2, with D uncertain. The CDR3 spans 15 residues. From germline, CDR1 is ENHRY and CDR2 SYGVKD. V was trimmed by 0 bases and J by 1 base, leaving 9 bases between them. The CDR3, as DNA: TGTGCCATCAGTGAGTCGACGGGAGTTAACTATGGCTACACCTTC. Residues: CAISESTGVNYGYTF.

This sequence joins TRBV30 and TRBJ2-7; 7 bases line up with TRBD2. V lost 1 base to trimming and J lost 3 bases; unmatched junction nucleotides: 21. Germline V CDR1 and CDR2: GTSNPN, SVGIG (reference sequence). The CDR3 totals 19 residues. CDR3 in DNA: TGTGCCTGGAGTGGAACGGGACTAATCGGGTTCTCTATAGGCTACGAGCAGTACTTC. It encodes CAWSGTGLIGFSIGYEQYF.

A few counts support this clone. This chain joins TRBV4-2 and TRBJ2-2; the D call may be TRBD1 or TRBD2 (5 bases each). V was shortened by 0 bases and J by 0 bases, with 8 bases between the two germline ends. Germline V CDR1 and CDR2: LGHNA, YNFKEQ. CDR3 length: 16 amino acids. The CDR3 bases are TGTGCCAGCAGCCAAGAAGTGGGGGCGAACACCGGGGAGCTGTTTTTT. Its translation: CASSQEVGANTGELFF.

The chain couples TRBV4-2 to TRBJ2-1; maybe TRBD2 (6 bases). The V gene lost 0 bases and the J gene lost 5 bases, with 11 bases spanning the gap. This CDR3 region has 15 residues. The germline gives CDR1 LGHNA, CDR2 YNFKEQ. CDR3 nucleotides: TGTGCCAGCAGCCAAGACGGGGGAGTCCACAATGAGCAGTTCTTC. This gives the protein CASSQDGGVHNEQFF.

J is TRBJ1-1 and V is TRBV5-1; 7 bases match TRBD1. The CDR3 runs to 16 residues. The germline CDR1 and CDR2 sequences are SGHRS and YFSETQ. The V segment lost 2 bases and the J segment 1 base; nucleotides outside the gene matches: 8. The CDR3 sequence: CASSLQQGMGNTEAFF. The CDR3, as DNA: TGCGCCAGCAGCTTACAACAGGGGATGGGGAACACTGAAGCTTTCTTT.